This TCR beta chain was sequenced during a study of T-cell memory formation after mild COVID-19. Study-wide points: Most CD4+ clones that shrank were in CM and EM, while CD8+ ones turned up in EMRA. Specificity for SARS-CoV-2 was not confirmed among the second-wave clones peaking on day 37. Day 15 to 85 contracting clones showed balanced CD4/CD8; later expanders leaned CD4+.

About this clonotype itself: Antigen specificity is unknown.

Libraries for TCRalpha and TCRbeta carried sample barcodes and unique molecular identifiers via 5'RACE. MiXCR, applied by TCRdb to the 5' RACE reads, yields one record per CDR3 protein. The sample shows tens of thousands of distinct CDR3 sequences, roughly 15% of them seen only once. This TCR came from a man younger than 30 who had mild COVID-19 (a few samples of this study predate the infection). Cell type and time point are not known. The material sequenced was PBMCs or a T cell subset sorted from them (not recorded which).

CDR3 nucleotide sequence: TGCGCCAGCAGCCAAGTATCCGGACAGGGGGGTCTGAGCACAGATACGCAGTATTTT. Translation: CASSQVSGQGGLSTDTQYF. V is TRBV4-1 and J is TRBJ2-3; 10 bases map to TRBD1. CDR1 and CDR2 (germline): MGHRA, YSYEKL. This CDR3 has 19 amino acids. V trimming: 1 base; J trimming: 0 bases; junction bases outside the gene matches: 10.